Sequencing of this T cell receptor (beta chain) was carried out in a study of cytomegalovirus exposure and HLA in healthy donors. Study-wide points: Rarity characterized most TCR sequences, yet some public TCRs appeared in many donors.

Data came from immunoSEQ multiplex PCR; TCRdb stores just in-frame clones and leaves some out. The profile covers over 45,000 clones, with just over 85% appearing a single time and under 7% taken by the ten largest. Between the trimmed V and J ends, which lost 0 bases and 12 bases, there was a span of 8 bases. Germline CDR1 LGHNA, CDR2 YSLEER. This CDR3 is built from 12 residues. Regarding this clone: Its antigen is undetermined.

The sample consisted of PBMCs. V gene TRBV4-3 combines with J gene TRBJ1-4; D might be TRBD1 (5 bases). This receptor was taken from a woman in her 30s in good health and CMV-seronegative. The CDR3 bases are TGCGCCAGCAGCCAAGATTCCAGGGAACTGTTTTTT. Amino acids: CASSQDSRELFF.